The rows below give T cell receptor beta chains drawn from one sample of a study of T cells after yellow fever vaccination. TCRdb used MiXCR to reprocess the 5' RACE reads, holding one entry per CDR3 protein. The profile covers 300,000 to 400,000 distinct CDR3 sequences, with approximately 8% appearing a single time and approximately 16% taken by the ten largest. The sequences come from PBMCs, collected approximately 47 days after the first yellow fever vaccination. The source of these receptors is a man aged 18 to 30 who received the YFV17D yellow fever vaccine. The CDR3 runs from the conserved cysteine through the conserved F or W. D genes are given only for firm matches. Clone size is not always given. Where it is, it says once, few, many or a class for expanded clones.

j_call v_call clone_size d_call cdr3_aa cdr3_nt
TRBJ2-3 TRBV12-3/TRBV12-4 many TRBD2 CASSLSSGGASDTQYF TGTGCCAGCAGTCTCTCTAGCGGGGGGGCTTCAGATACGCAGTATTTT
TRBJ2-7 TRBV2 NA NA CASSNRVEQYF TGTGCCAGCAGTAACAGGGTCGAGCAGTACTTC
TRBJ2-2 TRBV2 few NA CASTRESTTGELFF TGTGCCAGCACCAGGGAAAGTACCACCGGGGAGCTGTTTTTT
TRBJ2-5 TRBV5-1 few TRBD1 CASSFQTGPQETQYF TGCGCCAGCAGCTTTCAGACAGGGCCCCAAGAGACCCAGTACTTC
TRBJ2-2 TRBV10-3 NA TRBD1 CAISESNTGGYGELFF TGTGCCATCAGTGAGTCGAATACAGGGGGCTACGGGGAGCTGTTTTTT
TRBJ2-2 TRBV3-1 NA NA CATSPSTGTPNTGELFF TGTGCCACCAGCCCAAGCACCGGGACTCCAAACACCGGGGAGCTGTTTTTT
TRBJ2-1 TRBV5-1 NA NA CASSDQGQSYNEQFF TGCGCCAGCAGCGACCAGGGACAATCCTACAATGAGCAGTTCTTC
TRBJ2-3 TRBV10-2 NA TRBD1 CASSAGGEGPDTQYF TGCGCCAGCAGCGCAGGGGGCGAGGGGCCAGATACGCAGTATTTT
TRBJ1-5 TRBV6-5 NA NA CASSYGRSQPQHF TGTGCCAGCAGTTACGGACGGAGTCAGCCCCAGCATTTT
TRBJ1-6 TRBV25-1 few NA CASSDGVGVFSPLHF TGTGCCAGCAGTGACGGGGTGGGAGTCTTTTCACCCCTCCACTTT
TRBJ2-5 TRBV27 few TRBD1 CASSYPGQGSPQYF TGTGCCAGCAGTTATCCGGGACAGGGTTCGCCCCAGTACTTC
TRBJ2-5 TRBV7-2 many NA CASSLSKETQYF TGTGCCAGCAGCTTATCCAAAGAGACCCAGTACTTC
TRBJ2-7 TRBV5-1 few NA CASSLDLGPYEQYF TGCGCCAGCAGCTTGGATCTGGGGCCCTACGAGCAGTACTTC
TRBJ1-1 TRBV3-1 few NA CASSQGAPMNTEAFF TGTGCCAGCAGCCAAGGGGCCCCGATGAACACTGAAGCTTTCTTT
TRBJ2-5 TRBV20-1 NA NA CSARGDLQETQYF TGCAGTGCTAGGGGGGACCTCCAAGAGACCCAGTACTTC
TRBJ2-1 TRBV20-1 NA NA CSARWLAGYNEQFF TGCAGTGCTAGATGGCTAGCAGGATACAATGAGCAGTTCTTC
TRBJ2-5 TRBV5-1 many NA CASSASTNQETQYF TGCGCCAGCAGCGCCTCGACAAACCAAGAGACCCAGTACTTC
TRBJ1-1 TRBV3-1 few TRBD1 CASSLGTGINTEAFF TGTGCCAGCAGCCTGGGGACAGGGATCAACACTGAAGCTTTCTTT